These 7 T cell receptor beta chains were all obtained from the same sample, sequenced in a study of blood T cell repertoires in COVID-19. Data came from immunoSEQ multiplex PCR; TCRdb stores just in-frame clones and leaves some out. This table holds 300,000 to 350,000 clones, around 90% found once. The sample taken for sequencing was peripheral blood. The receptors shown here come from a man younger than 30 with active or convalescent COVID-19.

V and J are TRBV2 and TRBJ1-2; 8 bases map to TRBD1. This CDR3 comprises 15 residues. Germline values: CDR1 SNHLY, CDR2 FYNNEI. Germline trimming cut 2 bases from V and 2 bases from J; bases unmatched to any gene: 4. The CDR3 DNA follows: TGTGCCAGCAGTGAATGGACAGGGCGGAACTATGGCTACACCTTC. Its protein is CASSEWTGRNYGYTF.

This clone was seen just once. The chain recombines TRBV14 with TRBJ2-7; D is ambiguous. V gave up 4 bases and J gave up 1 base, with 5 bases separating them. This CDR3 has 12 residues. Germline-derived CDR1 and CDR2 are SGHDN and FVKESK. In nucleotides, the CDR3 is TGTGCCAGCAGCCCACGGTCCTACGAGCAGTACTTC. Translation gives CASSPRSYEQYF.

The gene calls are TRBV11-2 and TRBJ1-1, with TRBD1 identical over 7 bases. Germline-derived CDR1 and CDR2 are SGHAT and FQNNGV. V lost 5 bases to trimming and J lost 0 bases; unmatched junction nucleotides: 9. This CDR3 has 16 residues. CDR3 bases: TGTGCCAGCAGCCCAGAAGGTACAGGGGTGAACACTGAAGCTTTCTTT. Protein sequence: CASSPEGTGVNTEAFF.

The chain combines TRBV28 with TRBJ1-2; 7 nucleotides align to TRBD1. V lost 5 bases and J lost 8; bases outside the gene matches: 11. CDR3 length: 14 residues. In germline, CDR1 is MDHEN, CDR2 SYDVKM. The CDR3 spells CASSNRGPSSGYTF. CDR3 coding DNA: TGTGCCAGCAGTAACAGGGGCCCCTCATCAGGCTACACCTTC.

The CDR3 coding sequence is TGTGCCACCAGCCTCAACAGGGACCCTAACTATGGCTACACCTTC. Encoded protein: CATSLNRDPNYGYTF. The rearrangement links TRBV15 to TRBJ1-2; possible D gene TRBD1, 6 bases. The ends were cut back, 5 bases at V and 0 bases at J, with 13 bases in the middle. CDR3 length equals 15 residues. Germline V gene data show CDR1 as LNHNV and CDR2 as YYDKDF (reference sequence).

The chain employs TRBV12-5 and TRBJ2-3; D may be TRBD2 (5 bases). This CDR3 has 16 amino acids. Germline CDR1 is LGHNT and CDR2 is FRNRAP. V shed 6 bases and J shed 0 bases, with 16 bases lying between them. In nucleotides, the CDR3 is TGTGCTAGTGGGGGTCCCCTAGCAGATAGCACAGATACGCAGTATTTT. Translation: CASGGPLADSTDTQYF.

This chain links TRBV9 with TRBJ1-2, with D perhaps matching TRBD1 (5 bases). The V and J ends lost 3 bases and 2 bases respectively, with 11 bases between them. CDR1 SGDLS and CDR2 YYNGEE come from the germline V gene. The CDR3 sequence is 14 residues long. The CDR3 protein is CASSEKGSNYGYTF. DNA for the CDR3: TGTGCCAGCAGCGAAAAGGGGTCAAACTATGGCTACACCTTC.